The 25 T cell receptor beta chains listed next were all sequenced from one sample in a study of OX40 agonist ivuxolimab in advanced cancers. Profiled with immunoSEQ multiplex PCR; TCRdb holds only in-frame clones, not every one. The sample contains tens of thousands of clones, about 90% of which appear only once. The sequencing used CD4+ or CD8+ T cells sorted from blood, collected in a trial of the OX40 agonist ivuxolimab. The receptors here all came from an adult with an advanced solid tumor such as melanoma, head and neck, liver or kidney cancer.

CDR3 bases: TGTGCCAGCAGCCCACCCGGACTAGCGGATTTCAATGAGCAGTTCTTC. Its translation: CASSPPGLADFNEQFF. V gene TRBV7-9 combines with J gene TRBJ2-1, with 10 bases matching TRBD2. Trimming at V came to 5 bases and at J to 6 bases, leaving 10 bases not matched to a gene. The CDR3 is 16 amino acids. Germline CDR1 SEHNR, CDR2 FQNEAQ (reference sequence).

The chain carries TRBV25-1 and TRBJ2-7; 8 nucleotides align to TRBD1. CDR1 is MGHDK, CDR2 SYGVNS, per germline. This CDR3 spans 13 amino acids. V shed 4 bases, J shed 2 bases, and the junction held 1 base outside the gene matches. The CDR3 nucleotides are TGTGCCAGCAGTGGGGACAGGCCCTACGAGCAGTACTTC. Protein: CASSGDRPYEQYF.

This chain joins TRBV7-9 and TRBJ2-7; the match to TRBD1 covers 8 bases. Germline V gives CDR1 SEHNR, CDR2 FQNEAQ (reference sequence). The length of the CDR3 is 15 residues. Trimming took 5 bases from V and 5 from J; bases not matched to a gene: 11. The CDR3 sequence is CASSTLDRAGHEQYF. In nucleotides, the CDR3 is TGTGCCAGCAGCACGCTGGACAGGGCGGGCCACGAGCAGTACTTC. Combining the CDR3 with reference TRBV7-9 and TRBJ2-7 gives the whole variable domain DTGVSQNPRHKITKRGQNVTFRCDPISEHNRLYWYRQTLGQGPEFLTYFQNEAQLEKSRLLSDRFSAERPKGSFSTLEIQRTEQGDSAMYLCASSTLDRAGHEQYFGPGTRLTVT.

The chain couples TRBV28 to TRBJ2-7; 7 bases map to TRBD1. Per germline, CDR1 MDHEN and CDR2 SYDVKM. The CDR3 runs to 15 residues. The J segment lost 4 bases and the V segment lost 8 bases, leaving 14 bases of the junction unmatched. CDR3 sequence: CASRTLETGEYEQYF. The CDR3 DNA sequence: TGTGCCAGCCGAACACTCGAAACAGGGGAATACGAGCAGTACTTC.

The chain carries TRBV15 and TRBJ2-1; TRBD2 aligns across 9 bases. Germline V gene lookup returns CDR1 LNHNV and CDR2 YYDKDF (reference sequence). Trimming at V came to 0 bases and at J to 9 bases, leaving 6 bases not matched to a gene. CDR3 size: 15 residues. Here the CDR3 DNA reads TGTGCCACCAGCAGAGAACCAGCGGGAGGAGTTGAGCAGTTCTTC. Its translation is CATSREPAGGVEQFF.

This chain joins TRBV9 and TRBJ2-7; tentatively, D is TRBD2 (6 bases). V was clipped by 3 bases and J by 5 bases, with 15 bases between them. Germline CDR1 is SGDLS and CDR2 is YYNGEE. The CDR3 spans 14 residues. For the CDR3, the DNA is TGTGCCAGCAGCGCGGGGGTTGCTAGCGACGAGCAGTACTTC. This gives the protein CASSAGVASDEQYF.

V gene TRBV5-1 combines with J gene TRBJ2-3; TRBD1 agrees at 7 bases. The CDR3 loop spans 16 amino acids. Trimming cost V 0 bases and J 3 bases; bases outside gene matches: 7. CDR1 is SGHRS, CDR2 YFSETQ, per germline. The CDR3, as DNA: TGCGCCAGCAGCTTGGAGGCAGGGGGTTTGACAGATACGCAGTATTTT. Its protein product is CASSLEAGGLTDTQYF.

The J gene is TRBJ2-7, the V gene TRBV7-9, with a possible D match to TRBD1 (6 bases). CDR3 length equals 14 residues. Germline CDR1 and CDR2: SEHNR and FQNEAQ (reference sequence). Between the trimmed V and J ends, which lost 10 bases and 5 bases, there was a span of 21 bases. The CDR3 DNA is TGTGCCACCTCAGGGGTGGGACCCTTAAACGAGCAGTACTTC. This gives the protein CATSGVGPLNEQYF.

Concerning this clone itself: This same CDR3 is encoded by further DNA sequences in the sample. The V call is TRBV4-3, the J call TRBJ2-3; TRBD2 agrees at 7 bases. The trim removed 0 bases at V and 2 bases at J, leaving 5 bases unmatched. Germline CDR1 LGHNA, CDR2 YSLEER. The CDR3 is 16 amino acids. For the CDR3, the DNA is TGCGCCAGCAGCCAAGATTTAGCGGGCCTCACAGATACGCAGTATTTT. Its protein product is CASSQDLAGLTDTQYF.

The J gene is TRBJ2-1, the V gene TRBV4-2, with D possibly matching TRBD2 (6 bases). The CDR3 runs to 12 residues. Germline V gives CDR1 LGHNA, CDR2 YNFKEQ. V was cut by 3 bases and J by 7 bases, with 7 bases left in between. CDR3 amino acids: CASSQGRNEQFF. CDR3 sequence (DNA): TGTGCCAGCAGCCAGGGGAGGAATGAGCAGTTCTTC.

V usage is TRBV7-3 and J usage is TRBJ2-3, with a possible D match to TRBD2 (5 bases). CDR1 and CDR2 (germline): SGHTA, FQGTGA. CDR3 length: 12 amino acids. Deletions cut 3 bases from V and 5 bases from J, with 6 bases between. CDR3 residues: CASSFEGDTQYF. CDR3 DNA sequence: TGTGCCAGCAGCTTTGAGGGAGATACGCAGTATTTT.

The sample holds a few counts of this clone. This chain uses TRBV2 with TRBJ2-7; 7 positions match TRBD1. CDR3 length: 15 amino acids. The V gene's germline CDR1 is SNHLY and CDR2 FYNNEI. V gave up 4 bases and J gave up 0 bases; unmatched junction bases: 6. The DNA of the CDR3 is TGTGCCAGCAGTGGGGACAGCCAGGCCTCCTACGAGCAGTACTTC. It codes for CASSGDSQASYEQYF.

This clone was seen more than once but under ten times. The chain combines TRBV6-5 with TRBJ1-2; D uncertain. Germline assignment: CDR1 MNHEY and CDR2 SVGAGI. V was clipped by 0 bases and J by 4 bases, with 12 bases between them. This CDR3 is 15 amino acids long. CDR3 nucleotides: TGTGCCAGCAGTTACTCGAAATTGAACAGCTATGGCTACACCTTC. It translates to CASSYSKLNSYGYTF.

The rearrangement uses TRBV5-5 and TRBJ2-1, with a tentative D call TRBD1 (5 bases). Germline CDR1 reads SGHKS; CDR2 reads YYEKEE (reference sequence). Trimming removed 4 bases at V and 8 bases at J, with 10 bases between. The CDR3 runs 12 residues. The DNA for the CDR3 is TGTGCCAGCAGCGGAACAGGAGATGAGCAGTTCTTC. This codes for CASSGTGDEQFF.

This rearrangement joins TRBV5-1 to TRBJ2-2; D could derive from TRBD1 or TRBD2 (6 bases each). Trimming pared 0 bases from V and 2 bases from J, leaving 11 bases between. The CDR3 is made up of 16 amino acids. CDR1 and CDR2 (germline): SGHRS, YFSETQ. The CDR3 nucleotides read TGCGCCAGCAGCTTGGCCCCCGGGGGCAACACCGGGGAGCTGTTTTTT. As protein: CASSLAPGGNTGELFF.

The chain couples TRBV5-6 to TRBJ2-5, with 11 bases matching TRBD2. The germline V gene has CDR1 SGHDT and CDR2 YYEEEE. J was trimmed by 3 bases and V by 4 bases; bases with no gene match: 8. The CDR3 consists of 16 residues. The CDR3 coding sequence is TGTGCCAGCAGCCCAAAACCGGGACTAGCGGAAGAGACCCAGTACTTC. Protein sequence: CASSPKPGLAEETQYF.

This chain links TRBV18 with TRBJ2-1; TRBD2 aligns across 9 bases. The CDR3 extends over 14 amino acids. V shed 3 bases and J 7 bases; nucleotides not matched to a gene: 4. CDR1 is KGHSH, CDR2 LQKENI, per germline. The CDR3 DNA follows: TGTGCCAGCTCACCGGCGGGAGGGTTTAATGAGCAGTTCTTC. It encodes CASSPAGGFNEQFF.

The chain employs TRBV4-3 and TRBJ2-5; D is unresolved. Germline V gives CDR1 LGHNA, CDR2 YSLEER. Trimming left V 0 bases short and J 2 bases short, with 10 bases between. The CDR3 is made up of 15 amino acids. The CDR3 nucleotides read TGCGCCAGCAGCCAAGATGCGGCTGTACAAGAGACCCAGTACTTC. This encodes CASSQDAAVQETQYF.

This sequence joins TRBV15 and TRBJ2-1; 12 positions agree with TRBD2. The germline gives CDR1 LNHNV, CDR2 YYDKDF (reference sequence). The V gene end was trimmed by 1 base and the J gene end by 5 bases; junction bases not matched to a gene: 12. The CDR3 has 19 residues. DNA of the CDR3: TGTGCCACCAGCAGAGGGGCGGACACAGGACTAGCGGGGCACAATGAGCAGTTCTTC. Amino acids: CATSRGADTGLAGHNEQFF.

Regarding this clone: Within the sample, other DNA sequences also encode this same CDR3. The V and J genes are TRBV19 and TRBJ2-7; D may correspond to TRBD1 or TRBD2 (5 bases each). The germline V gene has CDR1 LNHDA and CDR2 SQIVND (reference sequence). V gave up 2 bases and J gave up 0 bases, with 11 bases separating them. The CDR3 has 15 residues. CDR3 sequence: CASSIRAGSSYEQYF. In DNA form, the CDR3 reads TGTGCCAGTAGTATACGGGCAGGGAGCTCCTACGAGCAGTACTTC. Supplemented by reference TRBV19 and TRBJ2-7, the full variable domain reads DGGITQSPKYLFRKEGQNVTLSCEQNLNHDAMYWYRQDPGQGLRLIYYSQIVNDFQKGDIAEGYSVSREKKESFPLTVTSAQKNPTAFYLCASSIRAGSSYEQYFGPGTRLTVT.

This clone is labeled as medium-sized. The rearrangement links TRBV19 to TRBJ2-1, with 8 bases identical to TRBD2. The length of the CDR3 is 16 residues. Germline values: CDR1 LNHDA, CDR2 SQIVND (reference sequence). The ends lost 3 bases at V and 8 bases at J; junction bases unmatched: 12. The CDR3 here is CASSIFYGRAVDEQFF. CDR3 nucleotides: TGTGCCAGTAGTATTTTCTACGGGAGGGCCGTCGATGAGCAGTTCTTC.

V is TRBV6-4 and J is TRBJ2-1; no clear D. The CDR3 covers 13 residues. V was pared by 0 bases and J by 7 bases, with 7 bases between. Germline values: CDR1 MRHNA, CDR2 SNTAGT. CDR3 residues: CASSDSIRNEQFF. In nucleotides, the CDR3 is TGTGCCAGCAGTGACTCGATACGGAATGAGCAGTTCTTC.

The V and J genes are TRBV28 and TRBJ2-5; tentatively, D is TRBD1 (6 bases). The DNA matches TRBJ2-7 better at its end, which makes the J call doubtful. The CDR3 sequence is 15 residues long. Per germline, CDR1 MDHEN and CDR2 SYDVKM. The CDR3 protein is CASSSPLDSSYEQYF. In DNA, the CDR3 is TGTGCCAGCAGTTCCCCCCTGGACAGCTCCTACGAGCAGTACTTC.

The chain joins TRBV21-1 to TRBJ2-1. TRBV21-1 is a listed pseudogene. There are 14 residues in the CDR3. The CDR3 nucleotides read TGTGCCAGCACCCGGGGGAGGGGGCAGAATGAGCAGTTCTTC. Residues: CASTRGRGQNEQFF.

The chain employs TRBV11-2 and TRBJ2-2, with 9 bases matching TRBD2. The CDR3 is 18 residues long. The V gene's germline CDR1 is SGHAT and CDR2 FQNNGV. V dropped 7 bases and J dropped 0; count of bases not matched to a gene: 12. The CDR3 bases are TGTGCCAGCACCTCGGGGGGGGCTAGCGGGACGAACACCGGGGAGCTGTTTTTT. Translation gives CASTSGGASGTNTGELFF. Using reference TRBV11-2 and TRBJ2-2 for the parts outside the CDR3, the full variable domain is EAGVAQSPRYKIIEKRQSVAFWCNPISGHATLYWYQQILGQGPKLLIQFQNNGVVDDSQLPKDRFSAERLKGVDSTLKIQPAKLEDSAVYLCASTSGGASGTNTGELFFGEGSRLTVL.